This TCR beta chain stems from a study of siplizumab effects on memory and regulatory T cells. Points from the study as a whole: Siplizumab significantly decreased alloreactive sequences from unstimulated CD4+ memory cells. Naive versus memory phenotype went unassigned for roughly 75-96% of proliferating CD4+ or CD8+ clones.

Generated by immunoSEQ multiplex PCR, the TCRdb table keeps only in-frame clones and is missing some. This repertoire shows 100,000 or so clones, around 93% found once; its top ten account for 0.32%. With regard to this clone: Its antigen is undetermined.

The CDR3 is made up of 14 amino acids. The J segment lost 1 base and the V segment lost 2 bases, leaving 1 base of the junction unmatched. Germline V gene sequence: CDR1 SQVTM, CDR2 ANQGSEA. This sequence joins TRBV29-1 and TRBJ2-1, with 8 bases matching TRBD1. The source of this sequence is a human donor in good health. Sequenced material: CD4+ T cells sorted from blood. The CDR3 protein is CSVETGGSYNEQFF. The CDR3 nucleotides read TGCAGCGTTGAAACAGGGGGATCCTACAATGAGCAGTTCTTC.